This T cell receptor (beta chain) was captured in a study of long-term antiretroviral therapy in people with HIV. Running of the v3.0 immunoSEQ assay took place at survey level. Produced via immunoSEQ multiplex PCR; TCRdb's table is partial and in-frame only. The sample yields over 20,000 clones, nearly 90% seen once. Study-wide findings and caveats: Post-ART, diversity grew, though it stayed under transplant donor control levels. Blood draws took place between about 2003 and 2017 and possibly involved older ART regimens.

About this clone: No antigen is known for it.

This clonotype was obtained from a man aged 60-69 years with HIV. Here the sequenced sample was unsorted PBMCs, taken 0.6 years after starting antiretroviral therapy.

CDR3 loop: CASSHDSTGGGTEAFF. The CDR3 coding sequence is TGCGCCAGCAGCCACGATTCGACAGGGGGTGGAACTGAAGCTTTCTTT. The V gene is TRBV4-1, the J gene TRBJ1-1, with 9 bases matching TRBD1. The CDR3 is made up of 16 amino acids. The V segment lost 3 bases and the J segment 5 bases; nucleotides outside the gene matches: 10. From germline, CDR1 is MGHRA and CDR2 YSYEKL.